These T cell receptor beta chains were read from a single sample in a study of Graves' ophthalmopathy and Graves' hyperthyroidism. TCRdb redid the calling of the multiplex PCR reads with MiXCR, one entry per CDR3 protein. The sample contains 680,000 or so distinct CDR3 sequences, about 24% of which appear only once. The sequenced sample was peripheral blood. Source of these receptors: a woman aged 18-29 years with stable Graves' hyperthyroidism. Some clones in this sample may be carry-over from other donors' samples. Both conserved end residues are part of each CDR3. The order of the fields is V gene, D gene, clone size, J gene, CDR3 DNA, CDR3 protein. A D gene is named only where the DNA matches it firmly. A clone size is listed for some rows: how often the clone was seen (once, few, many), or a class if it is expanded.

>TRBV12-3/TRBV12-4|.|once|TRBJ2-7
TGTGCCAGCAGTTTGGCCAGGGGGAGGGGGGAGCAGTACTTC
CASSLARGRGEQYF
>TRBV10-3|.|many|TRBJ1-2
TGTGCCATCAAAGGCACCCCTAAACTAAACTATGGCTACACCTTC
CAIKGTPKLNYGYTF
>TRBV11-2|.|many|TRBJ1-2
TGTGCCAGCAGCTTAGAAAAGAATGGCTACACCTTC
CASSLEKNGYTF
>TRBV12-3/TRBV12-4|TRBD2|many|TRBJ2-5
TGTGCCAGCAGCTTAGCGGGTTGGGAGACCCAGTACTTC
CASSLAGWETQYF
>TRBV12-3/TRBV12-4|TRBD1|many|TRBJ1-5
TGTGCCAGCTCAACAACAGGGGGCCTAAATCAGCCCCAGCATTTT
CASSTTGGLNQPQHF
>TRBV6-1|.|many|TRBJ1-2
TGTGCCAGCAGCAAAGCGGAGGAGAGAGGCTACACCTTC
CASSKAEERGYTF
>TRBV20-1|.|.|TRBJ1-1
TGCAGTGCACCCCAGGGCGGGACCATGAGAGACACTGAAGCTTTCTTT
CSAPQGGTMRDTEAFF
>TRBV15|TRBD1|.|TRBJ1-1
TGTGCCACCAGCAGAGCCTCGACAGGGTTCACTGAAGCTTTCTTT
CATSRASTGFTEAFF
>TRBV5-1|.|few|TRBJ1-2
TGCGCCAGCAGCTTGTACGCCTCCTCTGGCTATGGCTACACCTTC
CASSLYASSGYGYTF
>TRBV4-2|TRBD2|few|TRBJ2-7
TGTGCCAGCAGCCAAGATTTAGCGGGAGGGCTGGGAGAGCAGTACTTC
CASSQDLAGGLGEQYF
>TRBV6-5|.|many|TRBJ1-5
TGTGCCAGCAGCGGGGGGCCTAATCAGCCCCAGCATTTT
CASSGGPNQPQHF
>TRBV6-1|TRBD1|.|TRBJ1-5
TGTGCCAGCAGTGAACAGGGACAGGGCAATCAGCCCCAGCATTTT
CASSEQGQGNQPQHF
>TRBV6-1|TRBD1|many|TRBJ2-7
TGTGCCAGCAGAACACAGGGGTTTTACGAGCAGTACTTC
CASRTQGFYEQYF
>TRBV5-5|.|.|TRBJ1-5
TGTGCCAGCAGCTTGGATCGGGGAGGGGACCCTCAGCCCCAGCATTTT
CASSLDRGGDPQPQHF
>TRBV29-1|.|many|TRBJ2-5
TGCAGCGTAGTGGACGACCAAGAGACCCAGTACTTC
CSVVDDQETQYF
>TRBV10-1|.|.|TRBJ2-2
TGCGCCAGCAGAATGGACGGGGACACCGGGGAGCTGTTTTTT
CASRMDGDTGELFF
>TRBV12-3/TRBV12-4|.|.|TRBJ2-7
TGTGCCAGCTCACCTCGACAGGATTGGGGGGAGCAGTACTTC
CASSPRQDWGEQYF
>TRBV7-9|.|many|TRBJ1-1
TGTGCCAGCAGCTTAGTGATTCACCACACTGAAGCTTTCTTT
CASSLVIHHTEAFF
>TRBV12-3/TRBV12-4|TRBD2|.|TRBJ2-5
TGTGCCAGCAGTTTAGCGGCTAGCGGACTCCAAGAGACCCAGTACTTC
CASSLAASGLQETQYF
>TRBV12-3/TRBV12-4|.|.|TRBJ1-3
TGTGCCAGCAGTTTACACGGGGGGAGAAACACCATATATTTT
CASSLHGGRNTIYF
>TRBV19|.|.|TRBJ1-1
TGTGCCAGTAGTACCCCTCTTGGGGACCGCACTGAAGCTTTCTTT
CASSTPLGDRTEAFF
>TRBV15|TRBD1|many|TRBJ1-1
TGTGCCACCAGCAGAGATCGCCGGGACAGGCTAACCGGTATAGTCACTGAAGCTTTCTTT
CATSRDRRDRLTGIVTEAFF
>TRBV20-1|TRBD1|few|TRBJ2-5
TGCAGTGCTAGGGCCTCTAAGGGGGCAGGAGAGACCCAGTACTTC
CSARASKGAGETQYF
>TRBV12-3/TRBV12-4|TRBD1|many|TRBJ2-4
TGTGCCAGCAGTCCCTCGACAGGGGTTCAGTACTTC
CASSPSTGVQYF
>TRBV27|.|.|TRBJ1-4
TGTGCCAGCAGTTTCGCAGGAGCAACTAATGAAAAACTGTTTTTT
CASSFAGATNEKLFF
>TRBV20-1|.|.|TRBJ2-4
TGCAGTGCTAAGGAGTTCCCACTAGCCAAAAACATTCAGTACTTC
CSAKEFPLAKNIQYF
>TRBV7-8|.|.|TRBJ1-5
TGTGCCAGCAGCTTGGGGGGCGTGAGACAGCCCCAGCATTTT
CASSLGGVRQPQHF
>TRBV20-1|TRBD1|many|TRBJ2-7
TGCAGTGCTCGCCGGGACAGGGGGCGGTACGAGCAGTACTTC
CSARRDRGRYEQYF
>TRBV6-1|.|.|TRBJ1-1
TGTGCCAGCAGCGACACCTGGGGGGACACTGAAGCTTTCTTT
CASSDTWGDTEAFF
>TRBV20-1|TRBD1|once|TRBJ1-5
TGCAGTGCTAGGGCTGACAGGGACACTCAGCCCCAGCATTTT
CSARADRDTQPQHF
>TRBV24-1|.|.|TRBJ2-7
TGTGCCACCTCTGAAAAGAATTCCTACGAGCAGTACTTC
CATSEKNSYEQYF
>TRBV9|TRBD2|many|TRBJ2-7
TGTGCCAGCAGCGTAGACGGGGGGTGGGAGCAGTACTTC
CASSVDGGWEQYF
>TRBV18|.|few|TRBJ1-5
TGTGCCAGCTCACCAATGGGGAACAATCAGCCCCAGCATTTT
CASSPMGNNQPQHF
>TRBV5-1|.|many|TRBJ2-2
TGCGCCAGCAGCTTGTGGACAGCAAACACCGGGGAGCTGTTTTTT
CASSLWTANTGELFF
>TRBV5-1|TRBD1|many|TRBJ1-1
TGCGCCAGCAGCCACCCGGGACAGGGGACTGAAGCTTTCTTT
CASSHPGQGTEAFF
>TRBV19|TRBD1|many|TRBJ1-2
TGTGCCAGTAGGAACAGGGGGCGCGAAAACGATGGCTACACCTTC
CASRNRGRENDGYTF
>TRBV6-5|.|many|TRBJ1-1
TGTGCCAGCAGTTACTCAGGGCAGGCGAACACTGAAGCTTTCTTT
CASSYSGQANTEAFF
>TRBV20-1|TRBD1|.|TRBJ1-2
TGCAGTGCTAGTTGGACAGGGGGCATCTATGGCTACACCTTC
CSASWTGGIYGYTF
>TRBV20-1|.|many|TRBJ1-2
TGCAGTGCGCAAGCAGGAAGCCTAGGCTATGGCTACACCTTC
CSAQAGSLGYGYTF
>TRBV27|.|few|TRBJ2-4
TGTGCCAGCAGTTTTGGGTTAGGAGCCAAAAACATTCAGTACTTC
CASSFGLGAKNIQYF
>TRBV12-3/TRBV12-4|.|.|TRBJ1-1
TGTGCCAGCAGTTTGCAGGGGTGGACTGAATCTTTCTTT
CASSLQGWTESFF
>TRBV2|.|many|TRBJ1-1
TGTGCCAGCAGTGAAGCGCTTTGGTCTGAAGCTTTCTTT
CASSEALWSEAFF
>TRBV12-3/TRBV12-4|.|few|TRBJ2-5
TGTGCCAGCAGTTTAGAGGGCGGACTCCAAGAGACCAAGTACTTC
CASSLEGGLQETKYF
>TRBV6-5|TRBD1|many|TRBJ2-5
TGTGCCAGCAGAAGAGGACAGGGTCAAGAGACCCAGTACTTC
CASRRGQGQETQYF
>TRBV9|.|.|TRBJ2-7
TGTGCCAGCAGCCAAGGGGACGGGTCCTACGAGCAGTACTTC
CASSQGDGSYEQYF
>TRBV14|TRBD1|many|TRBJ2-7
TGTGCCAGCAGCAAGGACAGGTCCTACGAGCAGTACTTC
CASSKDRSYEQYF
>TRBV30|.|.|TRBJ1-1
TGTGCCTGGAATCCCGAGGGGGGCGGAGATGGTGAAGCTTTCTTT
CAWNPEGGGDGEAFF
>TRBV11-2|.|few|TRBJ1-1
TGTGCCAGCAGCTTCGTGCCCATGAACACTGAAGCTTTCTTT
CASSFVPMNTEAFF
>TRBV2|.|many|TRBJ2-7
TGTGCCAGCAGCGCGATGGGCAGCCACTTGGACGAGCAGTACTTC
CASSAMGSHLDEQYF
>TRBV6-5|TRBD1|many|TRBJ1-2
TGTGCCAGCAGTTACTCGGTTCAGGGGGCTGGCTATGGCTACACCTTC
CASSYSVQGAGYGYTF
>TRBV29-1|.|many|TRBJ2-7
TGCAGCGTGTGGGGCGGGGACTCCTACGAGCAGTACTTC
CSVWGGDSYEQYF
>TRBV6-5|.|many|TRBJ2-5
TGTGCCAGCAGTTACCCCGTAGGAGAGACCCAGTACTTC
CASSYPVGETQYF
>TRBV6-2/TRBV6-3|TRBD1|.|TRBJ2-5
TGTGCCAGCAGACCGGGACAGGGGCAAGAGACCCAGTACTTC
CASRPGQGQETQYF
>TRBV5-1|TRBD1|many|TRBJ1-2
TGCGCCAGCAGCTTGGCCCAAGGGGGCGTGACGGATGGCTACACCTTC
CASSLAQGGVTDGYTF
>TRBV7-2|.|many|TRBJ2-2
TGTGCCAGCAGCTTGGGGACACTGAACACCGGGGAGCTGTTTTTT
CASSLGTLNTGELFF
>TRBV28|TRBD1|many|TRBJ2-2
TGTGCCAGCAGTCCGGACAGGGCGAACACCGGGGAGCTGTTTTTT
CASSPDRANTGELFF
>TRBV25-1|.|.|TRBJ1-1
TGTGCCAGCAGTGAATCCAGGGGCAGGCGGGGCACTGAAGCTTTCTTT
CASSESRGRRGTEAFF
>TRBV28|.|few|TRBJ2-4
TGTGCCAGCAGCCTCCCGGGCAGGGATTTCTTCGGTAACATTCAGTACTTC
CASSLPGRDFFGNIQYF
>TRBV5-1|TRBD2|.|TRBJ2-5
TGCGCCAGCAGCTTGGTTACTAGCGGGGGTCACAACCGGGAGACCCAGTACTTC
CASSLVTSGGHNRETQYF